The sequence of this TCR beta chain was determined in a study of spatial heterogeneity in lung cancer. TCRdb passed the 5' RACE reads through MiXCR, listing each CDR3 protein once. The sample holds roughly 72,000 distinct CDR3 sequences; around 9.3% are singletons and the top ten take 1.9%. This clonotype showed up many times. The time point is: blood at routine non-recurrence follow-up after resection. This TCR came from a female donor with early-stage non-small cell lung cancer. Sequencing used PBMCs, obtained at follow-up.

CDR3 in amino acids: CATSRAQGFTDTQYF. Written as DNA, the CDR3 is TGTGCCACCAGCAGAGCCCAGGGGTTCACAGATACGCAGTATTTT. The chain couples TRBV15 to TRBJ2-3; D may be TRBD1 (6 bases). From germline, CDR1 is LNHNV and CDR2 YYDKDF (reference sequence). The CDR3 runs to 15 residues. V lost 1 base to trimming and J lost 2 bases, with 10 bases between them.